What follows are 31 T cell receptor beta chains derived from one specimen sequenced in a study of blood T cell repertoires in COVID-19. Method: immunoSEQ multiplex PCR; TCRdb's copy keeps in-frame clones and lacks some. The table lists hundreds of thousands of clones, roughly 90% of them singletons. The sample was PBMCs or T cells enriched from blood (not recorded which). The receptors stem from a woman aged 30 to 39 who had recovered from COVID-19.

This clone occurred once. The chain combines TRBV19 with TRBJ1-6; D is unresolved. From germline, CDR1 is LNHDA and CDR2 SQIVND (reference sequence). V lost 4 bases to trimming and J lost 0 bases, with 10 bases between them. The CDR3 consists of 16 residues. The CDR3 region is CASSTALSSYNSPLHF. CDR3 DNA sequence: TGTGCCAGTAGTACTGCCCTGAGCTCCTATAATTCACCCCTCCACTTT. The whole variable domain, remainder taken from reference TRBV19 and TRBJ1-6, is DGGITQSPKYLFRKEGQNVTLSCEQNLNHDAMYWYRQDPGQGLRLIYYSQIVNDFQKGDIAEGYSVSREKKESFPLTVTSAQKNPTAFYLCASSTALSSYNSPLHFGNGTRLTVT.

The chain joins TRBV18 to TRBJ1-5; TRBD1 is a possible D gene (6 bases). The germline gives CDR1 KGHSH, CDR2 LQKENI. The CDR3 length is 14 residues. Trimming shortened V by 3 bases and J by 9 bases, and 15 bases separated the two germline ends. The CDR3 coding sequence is TGTGCCAGCTCACCCGGCGGCAGGGGACGGCCCCAGCATTTT. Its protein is CASSPGGRGRPQHF.

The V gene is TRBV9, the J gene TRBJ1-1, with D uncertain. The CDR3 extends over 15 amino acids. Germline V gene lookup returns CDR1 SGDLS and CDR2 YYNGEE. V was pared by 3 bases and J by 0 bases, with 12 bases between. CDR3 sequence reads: CASSAGGLVNTEAFF. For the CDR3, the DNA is TGTGCCAGCAGCGCCGGAGGTCTCGTGAACACTGAAGCTTTCTTT.

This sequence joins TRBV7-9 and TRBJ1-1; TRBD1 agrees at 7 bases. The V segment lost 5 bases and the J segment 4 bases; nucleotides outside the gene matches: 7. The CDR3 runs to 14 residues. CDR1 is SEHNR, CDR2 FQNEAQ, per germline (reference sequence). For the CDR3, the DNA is TGTGCCAGCAGCCCTGACAGGGCGGGCACTGAAGCTTTCTTT. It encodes CASSPDRAGTEAFF.

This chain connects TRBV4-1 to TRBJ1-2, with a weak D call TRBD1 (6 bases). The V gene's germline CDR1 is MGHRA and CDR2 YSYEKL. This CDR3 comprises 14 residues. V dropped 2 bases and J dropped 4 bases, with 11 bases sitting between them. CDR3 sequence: CASSQFTGTYGYTF. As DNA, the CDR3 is TGCGCCAGCAGCCAATTCACAGGGACCTATGGCTACACCTTC.

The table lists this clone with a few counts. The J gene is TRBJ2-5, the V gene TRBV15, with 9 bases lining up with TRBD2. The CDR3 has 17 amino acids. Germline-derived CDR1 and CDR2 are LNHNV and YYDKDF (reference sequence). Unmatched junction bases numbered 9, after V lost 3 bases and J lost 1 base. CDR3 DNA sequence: TGTGCCACCAGCAGGGGGTTTTCTAGCGGGGTCCAAGAGACCCAGTACTTC. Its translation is CATSRGFSSGVQETQYF.

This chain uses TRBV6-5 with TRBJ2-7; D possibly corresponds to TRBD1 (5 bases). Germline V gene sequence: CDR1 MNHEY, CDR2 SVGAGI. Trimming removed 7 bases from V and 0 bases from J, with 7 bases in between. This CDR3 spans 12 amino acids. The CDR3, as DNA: TGTGCCAGCAAACAGGACTCCTACGAGCAGTACTTC. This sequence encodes CASKQDSYEQYF.

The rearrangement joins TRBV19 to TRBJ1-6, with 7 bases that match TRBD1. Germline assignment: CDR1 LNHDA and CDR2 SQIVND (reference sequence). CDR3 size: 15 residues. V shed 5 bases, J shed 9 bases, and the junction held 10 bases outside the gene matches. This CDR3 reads CASSSEGGWVSPLHF. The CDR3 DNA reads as TGTGCCAGTAGTTCAGAAGGGGGCTGGGTTTCACCCCTCCACTTT.

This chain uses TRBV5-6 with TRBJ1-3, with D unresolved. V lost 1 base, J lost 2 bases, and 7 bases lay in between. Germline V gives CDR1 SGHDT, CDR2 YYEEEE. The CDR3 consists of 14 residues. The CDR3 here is CASSLFGPGNTIYF. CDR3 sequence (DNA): TGTGCCAGCAGCTTGTTCGGTCCTGGAAACACCATATATTTT.

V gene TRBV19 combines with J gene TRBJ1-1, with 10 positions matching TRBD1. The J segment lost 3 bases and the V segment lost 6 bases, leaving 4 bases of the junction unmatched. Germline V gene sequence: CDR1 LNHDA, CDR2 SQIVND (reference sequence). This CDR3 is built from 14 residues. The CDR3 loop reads CASSDRGRDTEAFF. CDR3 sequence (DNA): TGTGCCAGTAGCGACAGGGGGCGCGACACTGAAGCTTTCTTT.

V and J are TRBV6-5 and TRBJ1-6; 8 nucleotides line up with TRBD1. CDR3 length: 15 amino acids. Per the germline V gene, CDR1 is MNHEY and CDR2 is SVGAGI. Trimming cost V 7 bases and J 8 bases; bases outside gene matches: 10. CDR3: CASTPDRGVDSPLHF. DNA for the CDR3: TGTGCCAGCACGCCTGACAGGGGAGTGGATTCACCCCTCCACTTT.

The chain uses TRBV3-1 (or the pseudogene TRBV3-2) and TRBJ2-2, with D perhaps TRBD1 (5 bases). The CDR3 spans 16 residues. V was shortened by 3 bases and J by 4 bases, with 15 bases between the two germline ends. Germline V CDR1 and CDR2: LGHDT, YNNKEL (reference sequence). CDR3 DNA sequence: TGTGCCAGCAGCCATCCCCTCCGACAGTTCACCGGGGAGCTGTTTTTT. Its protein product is CASSHPLRQFTGELFF.

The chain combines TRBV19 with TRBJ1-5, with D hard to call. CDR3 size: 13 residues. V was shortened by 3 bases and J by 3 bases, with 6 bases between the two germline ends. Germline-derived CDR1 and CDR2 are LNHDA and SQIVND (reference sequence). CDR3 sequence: CASSISFNQPQHF. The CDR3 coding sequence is TGTGCCAGTAGTATCAGTTTCAATCAGCCCCAGCATTTT.

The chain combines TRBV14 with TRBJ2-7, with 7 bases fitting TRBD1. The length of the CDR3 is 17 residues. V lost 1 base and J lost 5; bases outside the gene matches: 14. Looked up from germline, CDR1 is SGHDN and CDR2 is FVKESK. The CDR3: CASSQGVRRQGFDEQYF. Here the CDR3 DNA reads TGTGCCAGCAGCCAAGGGGTCCGGAGACAGGGTTTCGACGAGCAGTACTTC.

CDR3 DNA sequence: TGTGCCATCAGTGATGGAACAGGGGCGCACGAGCAGTACTTC. It yields the protein CAISDGTGAHEQYF. The chain combines TRBV10-3 with TRBJ2-7; TRBD1 aligns across 7 bases. Trimming at V came to 3 bases and at J to 5 bases, leaving 7 bases not matched to a gene. CDR1 is ENHRY, CDR2 SYGVKD, per germline. The CDR3 sequence is 14 residues long.

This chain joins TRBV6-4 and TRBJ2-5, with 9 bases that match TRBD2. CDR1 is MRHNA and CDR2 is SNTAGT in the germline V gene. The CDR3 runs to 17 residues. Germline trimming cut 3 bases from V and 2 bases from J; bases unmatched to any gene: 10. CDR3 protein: CASSDQNLLAGQETQYF. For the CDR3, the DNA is TGTGCCAGCAGTGATCAAAATCTCCTAGCGGGGCAAGAGACCCAGTACTTC.

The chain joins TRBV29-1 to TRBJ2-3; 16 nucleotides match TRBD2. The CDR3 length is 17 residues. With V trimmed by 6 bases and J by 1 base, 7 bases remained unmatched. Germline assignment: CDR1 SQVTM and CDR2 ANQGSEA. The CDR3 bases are TGCAGCGTGTCGGGACTAGCGGGGGGGCAAGGCACAGATACGCAGTATTTT. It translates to CSVSGLAGGQGTDTQYF.

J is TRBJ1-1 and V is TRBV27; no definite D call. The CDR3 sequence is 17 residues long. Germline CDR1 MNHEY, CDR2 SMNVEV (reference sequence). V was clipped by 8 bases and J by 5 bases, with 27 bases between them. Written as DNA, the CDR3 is TGTGCCAGCGGAGGTTTTTACGCGAGTAGAGGGATGACTGAAGCTTTCTTT. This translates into CASGGFYASRGMTEAFF.

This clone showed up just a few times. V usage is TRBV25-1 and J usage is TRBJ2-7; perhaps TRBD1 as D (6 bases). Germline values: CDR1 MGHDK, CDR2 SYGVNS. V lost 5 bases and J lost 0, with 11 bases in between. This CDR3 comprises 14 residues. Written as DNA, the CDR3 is TGTGCCAGCAGTTGGCAGGGGAGCTCCTACGAGCAGTACTTC. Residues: CASSWQGSSYEQYF.

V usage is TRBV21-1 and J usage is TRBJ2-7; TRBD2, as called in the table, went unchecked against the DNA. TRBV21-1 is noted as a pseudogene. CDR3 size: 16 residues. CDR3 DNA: TGTGCCAGCAGCAAAATCCCTAGCGGGGGGTTTTGGGAGCAGTACTTC. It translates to CASSKIPSGGFWEQYF.

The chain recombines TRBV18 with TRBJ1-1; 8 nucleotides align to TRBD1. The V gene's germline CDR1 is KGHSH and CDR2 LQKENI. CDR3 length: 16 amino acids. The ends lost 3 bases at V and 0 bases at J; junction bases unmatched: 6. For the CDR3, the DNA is TGTGCCAGCTCACCGCGACAGGGGCAAATGAACACTGAAGCTTTCTTT. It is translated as CASSPRQGQMNTEAFF.

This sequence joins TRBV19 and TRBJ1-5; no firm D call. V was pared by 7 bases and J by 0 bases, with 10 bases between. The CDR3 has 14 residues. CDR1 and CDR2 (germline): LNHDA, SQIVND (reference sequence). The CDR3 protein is CASTGSGSNQPQHF. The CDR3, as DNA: TGTGCCAGTACTGGCAGTGGTAGCAATCAGCCCCAGCATTTT.

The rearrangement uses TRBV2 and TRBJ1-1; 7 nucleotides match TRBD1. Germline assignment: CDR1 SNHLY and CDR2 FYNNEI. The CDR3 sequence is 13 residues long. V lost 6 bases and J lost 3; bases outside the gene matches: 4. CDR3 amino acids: CASRNQGDTEAFF. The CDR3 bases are TGTGCCAGCAGGAATCAGGGGGACACTGAAGCTTTCTTT.

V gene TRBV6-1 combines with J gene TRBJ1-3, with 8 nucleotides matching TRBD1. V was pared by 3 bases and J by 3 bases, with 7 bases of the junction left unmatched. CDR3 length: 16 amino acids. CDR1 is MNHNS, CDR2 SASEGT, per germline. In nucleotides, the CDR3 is TGTGCCAGCAGTGACTACAGGGGGATGGTTGGAAACACCATATATTTT. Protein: CASSDYRGMVGNTIYF.

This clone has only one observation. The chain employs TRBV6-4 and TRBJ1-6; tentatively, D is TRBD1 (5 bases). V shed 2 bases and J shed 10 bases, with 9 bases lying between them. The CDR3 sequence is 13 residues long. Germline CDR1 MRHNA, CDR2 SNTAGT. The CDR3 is CASSDQGGSPLHF. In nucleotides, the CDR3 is TGTGCCAGCAGTGACCAGGGAGGATCACCCCTCCACTTT.

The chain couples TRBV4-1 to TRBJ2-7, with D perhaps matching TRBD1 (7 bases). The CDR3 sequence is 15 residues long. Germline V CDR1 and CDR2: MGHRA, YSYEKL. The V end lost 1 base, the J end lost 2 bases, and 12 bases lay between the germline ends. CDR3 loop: CASSQVARGAYEQYF. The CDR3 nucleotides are TGCGCCAGCAGCCAAGTGGCCAGGGGGGCCTACGAGCAGTACTTC.

CDR3 in amino acids: CASSGNQPQHF. The CDR3 nucleotides read TGTGCCAGCTCCGGCAATCAGCCCCAGCATTTT. The V and J genes are TRBV2 and TRBJ1-5; D remains ambiguous. The V gene's germline CDR1 is SNHLY and CDR2 FYNNEI. V was pared by 8 bases and J by 2 bases, with 4 bases between. The CDR3 has 11 residues.

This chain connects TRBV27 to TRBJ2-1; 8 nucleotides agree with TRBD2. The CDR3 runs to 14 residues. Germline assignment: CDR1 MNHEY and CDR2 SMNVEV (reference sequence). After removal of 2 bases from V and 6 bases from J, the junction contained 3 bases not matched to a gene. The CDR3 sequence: CASSLGLAVNEQFF. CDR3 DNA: TGTGCCAGCAGTTTAGGACTAGCCGTCAATGAGCAGTTCTTC.

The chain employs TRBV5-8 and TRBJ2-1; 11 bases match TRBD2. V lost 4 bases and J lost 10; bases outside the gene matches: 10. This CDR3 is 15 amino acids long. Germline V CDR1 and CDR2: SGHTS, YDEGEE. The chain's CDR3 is CASSLIAGGPREQFF. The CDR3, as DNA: TGTGCCAGCAGCCTAATAGCGGGAGGGCCAAGGGAGCAGTTCTTC. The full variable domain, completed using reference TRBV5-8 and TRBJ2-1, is EAGVTQSPTHLIKTRGQQATLRCSPISGHTSVYWYQQALGLGLQFLLWYDEGEERNRGNFPPRFSGRQFPNYSSELNVNALELEDSALYLCASSLIAGGPREQFFGPGTRLTVL.

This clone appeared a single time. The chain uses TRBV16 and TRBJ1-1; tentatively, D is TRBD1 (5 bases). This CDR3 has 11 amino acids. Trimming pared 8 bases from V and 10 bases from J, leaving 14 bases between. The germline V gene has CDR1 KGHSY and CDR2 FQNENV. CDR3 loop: CASSVAGRAFF. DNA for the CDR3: TGTGCCAGCTCGGTGGCAGGGCGAGCTTTCTTT.

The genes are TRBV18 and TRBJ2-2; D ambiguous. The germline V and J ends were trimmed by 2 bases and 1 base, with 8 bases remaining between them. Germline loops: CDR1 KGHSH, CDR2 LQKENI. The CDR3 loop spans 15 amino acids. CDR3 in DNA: TGTGCCAGCTCACCAGGGCAGATGAACACCGGGGAGCTGTTTTTT. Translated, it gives CASSPGQMNTGELFF. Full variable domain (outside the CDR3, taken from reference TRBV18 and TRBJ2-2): NAGVMQNPRHLVRRRGQEARLRCSPMKGHSHVYWYRQLPEEGLKFMVYLQKENIIDESGMPKERFSAEFPKEGPSILRIQQVVRGDSAAYFCASSPGQMNTGELFFGEGSRLTVL.